This T cell receptor beta chain was recorded in a study of Tregs in tolerant kidney transplant recipients. Study observations and caveats: Donor-specific Treg expansion exceeded global Treg expansion in tolerant patients, suggesting antigen drive. Biological reproducibility was not directly addressed, but technical replication error appeared minimal. Activated donor B cell expansion appeared to reveal the most relevant donor-specific TCRbeta repertoire.

Using immunoSEQ multiplex PCR, the repertoire was profiled, and TCRdb retains in-frame clones only, with some absent. The data hold about 15,000 clones, with around three quarters observed a single time. About this clone: Its antigen is unknown.

With 6 bases clipped from V and 1 base from J, the junction kept 7 bases outside the gene matches. There are 15 residues in the CDR3. The germline V gene has CDR1 SQVTM and CDR2 ANQGSEA. The receptor comes from a human donor who received a combined kidney and bone marrow transplant. This sequence joins TRBV29-1 and TRBJ1-1; the match to TRBD1 covers 11 bases. This specimen consisted of Tregs from blood, obtained before the transplant. This chain's CDR3 is CSVAGTGGRNTEAFF. The CDR3 bases are TGCAGCGTCGCCGGGACAGGGGGTAGGAACACTGAAGCTTTCTTT. The full variable domain, in which reference TRBV29-1 and TRBJ1-1 provide the parts outside the CDR3, is SAVISQKPSRDICQRGTSLTIQCQVDSQVTMMFWYRQQPGQSLTLIATANQGSEATYESGFVIDKFPISRPNLTFSTLTVSNMSPEDSSIYLCSVAGTGGRNTEAFFGQGTRLTVV.